These 2 T cell receptor beta chains were all obtained from the same sample, sequenced in a study of CDR3 diversity in severe acne. Via MiXCR, TCRdb re-called the PCR reads, giving one row per CDR3 protein. The table includes approximately 80,000 distinct CDR3 sequences, about 54% detected once. Sequencing was done on a sample of blood. These receptors came from a male donor in good health, without acne.

In its sample, this clonotype ranks as medium-sized. The rearrangement joins TRBV10-3 to TRBJ2-7; D uncertain. Trimming shortened V by 8 bases and J by 2 bases, and 13 bases separated the two germline ends. CDR1 and CDR2 from the germline V gene are ENHRY and SYGVKD. The CDR3 consists of 13 residues. CDR3 nucleotide sequence: TGTGCCATCGAAGCGCCTAATGCCTACGAGCAGTACTTC. This gives the protein CAIEAPNAYEQYF.

The J gene is TRBJ1-1, the V gene TRBV2; 8 bases fit TRBD1. This CDR3 comprises 14 residues. Losses at the gene ends were 6 bases for V and 4 bases for J; bases not matched to a gene: 7. Germline V gene sequence: CDR1 SNHLY, CDR2 FYNNEI. The CDR3 region is CASSLEGQVTEAFF. CDR3 sequence (DNA): TGTGCCAGCAGCCTAGAGGGACAGGTCACTGAAGCTTTCTTT. Together with reference TRBV2 and TRBJ1-1, the CDR3 gives the full variable domain: EPEVTQTPSHQVTQMGQEVILRCVPISNHLYFYWYRQILGQKVEFLVSFYNNEISEKSEIFDDQFSVERPDGSNFTLKIRSTKLEDSAMYFCASSLEGQVTEAFFGQGTRLTVV.